These 27 T cell receptor beta chains originate from one sample sequenced in a study of CD8 T cells in Susac syndrome. Random hexamers were used to reverse transcribe 0.5 to 1 ug of RNA. TCRdb passed the immunoSEQ multiplex PCR reads through MiXCR, listing each CDR3 protein once. The sample includes tens of thousands of distinct CDR3 sequences, approximately 95% seen only once; the top ten take roughly 0.44%. Material for sequencing was CD8+ T cells from PBMCs. These receptors all stem from a human donor with Susac syndrome.

A single count supports this clonotype. The chain employs TRBV7-2 and TRBJ2-5; possible D gene TRBD1, 6 bases. The CDR3 covers 14 residues. Germline values: CDR1 SGHTA, CDR2 FQGNSA. The V gene lost 5 bases and the J gene lost 5 bases, with 15 bases spanning the gap. CDR3 DNA sequence: TGTGCCAGCAGCCAAACAGGGTCATGGGAGACCCAGTACTTC. Translated: CASSQTGSWETQYF.

The genes are TRBV20-1 and TRBJ1-2; 8 positions agree with TRBD1. There are 13 residues in the CDR3. The V and J ends lost 5 bases and 5 bases, in that order; junction bases with no gene match: 7. Germline V gene lookup returns CDR1 DFQATT and CDR2 SNEGSKA (reference sequence). The DNA of the CDR3 is TGCAGTGCTCCAGACGACAGGGGATATGGCTACACCTTC. This translates into CSAPDDRGYGYTF.

The CDR3: CASSLEYGSTDTQYF. CDR3 sequence (DNA): TGTGCCAGCAGCTTGGAGTACGGTAGCACAGATACGCAGTATTTT. The chain employs TRBV5-6 and TRBJ2-3; D call uncertain. CDR1 is SGHDT, CDR2 YYEEEE, per germline. The CDR3 consists of 15 residues. Between the trimmed V and J ends, which lost 0 bases and 0 bases, there was a span of 8 bases.

J is TRBJ2-7 and V is TRBV15; no clear D gene. Germline V gene sequence: CDR1 LNHNV, CDR2 YYDKDF (reference sequence). The V end was cut by 0 bases, the J end by 4 bases, with 10 bases between. This CDR3 has 14 residues. The CDR3 DNA reads TGTGCCACCAGCAGAGAGCGCGGATTGTACGAGCAGTACTTC. Residues: CATSRERGLYEQYF.

The chain links TRBV5-6 to TRBJ2-5; 7 bases are shared with TRBD2. The germline gives CDR1 SGHDT, CDR2 YYEEEE. The CDR3 runs 13 residues. The ends lost 4 bases at V and 5 bases at J; junction bases unmatched: 5. CDR3 amino acids: CASSPGGLETQYF. The DNA of the CDR3 is TGTGCCAGCAGCCCGGGGGGACTCGAGACCCAGTACTTC.

The chain is built from TRBV29-1 and TRBJ2-5, with TRBD2 matching 15 bases. Germline values: CDR1 SQVTM, CDR2 ANQGSEA. Losses at the gene ends were 1 base for V and 2 bases for J; bases not matched to a gene: 8. The CDR3 is 18 residues long. Here the CDR3 reads CSVEGGLAGGPWQETQYF. Here the CDR3 DNA reads TGCAGCGTTGAAGGCGGACTAGCGGGAGGGCCCTGGCAAGAGACCCAGTACTTC.

This clonotype was detected a few times. CDR3 loop: CASSLGGGSYEQYF. The CDR3 bases are TGTGCCAGCAGCTTGGGTGGCGGGAGCTACGAGCAGTACTTC. The chain recombines TRBV5-6 with TRBJ2-7; 7 bases align to TRBD2. The CDR3 is made up of 14 amino acids. The V gene's germline CDR1 is SGHDT and CDR2 YYEEEE. Trimming removed 0 bases from V and 3 bases from J; junction bases left unmatched: 3.

The gene calls are TRBV29-1 and TRBJ1-1, with D uncertain. Trimming pared 0 bases from V and 0 bases from J, leaving 5 bases between. The CDR3 extends over 13 amino acids. Germline V gene lookup returns CDR1 SQVTM and CDR2 ANQGSEA. The CDR3 sequence: CSVEDRVNTEAFF. The CDR3 DNA is TGCAGCGTTGAAGATCGGGTGAACACTGAAGCTTTCTTT.

CDR3 bases: TGCAGTGCTGATGGATACGGGACAGCGAATATCGATGAGCAGTTCTTC. This encodes CSADGYGTANIDEQFF. This chain links TRBV20-1 with TRBJ2-1; TRBD1 matches at 7 bases. The CDR3 totals 16 residues. The germline gives CDR1 DFQATT, CDR2 SNEGSKA (reference sequence). The junction had 18 bases not matched to a gene; V was cut back by 5 bases and J by 8 bases.

The genes are TRBV2 and TRBJ2-1; a weak D match, TRBD2 (7 bases). The length of the CDR3 is 14 residues. V lost 4 bases to trimming and J lost 8 bases, with 15 bases between them. Germline assignment: CDR1 SNHLY and CDR2 FYNNEI. The CDR3 nucleotides are TGTGCCAGCAGTGGGGGGCTAGCGGATGATGAGCAGTTCTTC. It codes for CASSGGLADDEQFF. Together with reference TRBV2 and TRBJ2-1, the CDR3 gives the full variable domain: EPEVTQTPSHQVTQMGQEVILRCVPISNHLYFYWYRQILGQKVEFLVSFYNNEISEKSEIFDDQFSVERPDGSNFTLKIRSTKLEDSAMYFCASSGGLADDEQFFGPGTRLTVL.

V usage is TRBV5-6 and J usage is TRBJ2-1; 8 bases fit TRBD2. Germline CDR1 is SGHDT and CDR2 is YYEEEE. V lost 0 bases to trimming and J lost 8 bases; unmatched junction nucleotides: 10. This CDR3 contains 16 residues. The CDR3 DNA follows: TGTGCCAGCAGCTTGGCGTGGACTAGCATGATCGATGAGCAGTTCTTC. Translation: CASSLAWTSMIDEQFF.

The chain recombines TRBV20-1 with TRBJ2-7; D tentatively reads TRBD1 or TRBD2 (5 bases each). Germline CDR1 DFQATT, CDR2 SNEGSKA (reference sequence). Trimming took 3 bases from V and 5 from J, leaving 17 bases between them. CDR3 size: 14 residues. The CDR3 here is CSASGDHQLNEQYF. CDR3 coding DNA: TGCAGTGCTAGTGGGGACCATCAGTTGAACGAGCAGTACTTC.

The genes are TRBV4-1 and TRBJ2-7, with D perhaps TRBD2 (6 bases). There are 14 residues in the CDR3. Trimming took 4 bases from V and 2 from J, leaving 12 bases between them. The germline V gene has CDR1 MGHRA and CDR2 YSYEKL. This CDR3 reads CASSPEIAAYEQYF. The DNA of the CDR3 is TGCGCCAGCAGCCCCGAGATAGCGGCCTACGAGCAGTACTTC.

The chain links TRBV28 to TRBJ2-3; tentative D call: TRBD1 (6 bases). CDR3 length: 14 amino acids. Germline V gene sequence: CDR1 MDHEN, CDR2 SYDVKM. The V end lost 7 bases, the J end lost 0 bases, and 11 bases lay between the germline ends. The CDR3 sequence is CASNPTGSTDTQYF. The CDR3 coding sequence is TGTGCCAGCAACCCGACAGGTAGCACAGATACGCAGTATTTT.

V gene TRBV27 combines with J gene TRBJ2-7; the D gene is possibly TRBD1 (6 bases). Per the germline V gene, CDR1 is MNHEY and CDR2 is SMNVEV (reference sequence). Trimming left V 8 bases short and J 3 bases short, with 20 bases between. The length of the CDR3 is 15 residues. CDR3 in DNA: TGTGCCAGCCGTCCCTTGACAGGTCCGGACTACGAGCAGTACTTC. Residues: CASRPLTGPDYEQYF.

The chain links TRBV20-1 to TRBJ2-3, with D possibly called TRBD1 or TRBD2 (5 bases each). Germline-derived CDR1 and CDR2 are DFQATT and SNEGSKA (reference sequence). Deletions cut 6 bases from V and 3 bases from J, with 10 bases between. CDR3 size: 12 residues. As DNA, the CDR3 is TGCAGTGCCCTGGGACGTACAGATACGCAGTATTTT. This gives the protein CSALGRTDTQYF.

The chain has TRBV10-3 and TRBJ1-1; D remains unclear. Per the germline V gene, CDR1 is ENHRY and CDR2 is SYGVKD. Trimming took 0 bases from V and 4 from J, leaving 6 bases between them. The CDR3 has 13 residues. Here the CDR3 DNA reads TGTGCCATCAGTGAGTCGGGAGGCACTGAAGCTTTCTTT. It codes for CAISESGGTEAFF.

V gene TRBV20-1 combines with J gene TRBJ2-1; 11 bases align to TRBD2. After removal of 3 bases from V and 7 bases from J, the junction contained 14 bases not matched to a gene. The length of the CDR3 is 17 residues. CDR1 is DFQATT and CDR2 is SNEGSKA in the germline V gene (reference sequence). The CDR3 DNA is TGCAGTGCTAGTCCAGCTTTAGCGGGAGGGCCGGGAAATGAGCAGTTCTTC. It codes for CSASPALAGGPGNEQFF.

The J gene is TRBJ2-7, the V gene TRBV6-5; D is possibly TRBD1 (6 bases). This CDR3 contains 14 residues. V was shortened by 2 bases and J by 2 bases, with 10 bases between the two germline ends. The V gene's germline CDR1 is MNHEY and CDR2 SVGAGI. The CDR3 sequence: CASSYNGQTYEQYF. As DNA, the CDR3 is TGTGCCAGCAGTTACAACGGACAGACCTACGAGCAGTACTTC.

The chain employs TRBV19 and TRBJ2-2; 8 bases are shared with TRBD2. The CDR3 is made up of 15 amino acids. V shed 2 bases and J 11 bases; nucleotides not matched to a gene: 10. The germline gives CDR1 LNHDA, CDR2 SQIVND (reference sequence). The CDR3, as DNA: TGTGCCAGTAGTATACAGCGGGAGCGCCCAGATGAGCTGTTTTTT. This gives the protein CASSIQRERPDELFF.

V gene TRBV4-3 combines with J gene TRBJ2-3; 11 nucleotides align to TRBD2. The CDR3 loop spans 15 amino acids. Trimming took 3 bases from V and 9 from J; bases not matched to a gene: 8. The germline V gene has CDR1 LGHNA and CDR2 YSLEER. CDR3 region: CASSQGLADFGTQYF. As DNA, the CDR3 is TGCGCCAGCAGCCAGGGACTAGCGGATTTTGGGACGCAGTATTTT.

This sequence joins TRBV27 and TRBJ2-7, with 9 bases aligning to TRBD1. Germline lookup yields CDR1 MNHEY and CDR2 SMNVEV (reference sequence). The CDR3 loop spans 14 amino acids. The J segment lost 5 bases and the V segment lost 10 bases, leaving 12 bases of the junction unmatched. CDR3 nucleotide sequence: TGTGCCACATCTCTCGGGACAGGGACGGACGAGCAGTACTTC. Translation: CATSLGTGTDEQYF.

The genes are TRBV2 and TRBJ2-7; D tentatively reads TRBD1 or TRBD2 (5 bases each). Germline V gene data show CDR1 as SNHLY and CDR2 as FYNNEI. The CDR3 is 15 amino acids. The V gene lost 2 bases and the J gene lost 0 bases, with 11 bases spanning the gap. CDR3 sequence (DNA): TGTGCCAGCAGTGAAAGTCCAGGGAGCTCCTACGAGCAGTACTTC. It yields the protein CASSESPGSSYEQYF.

The gene calls are TRBV29-1 and TRBJ1-2; the D gene is possibly TRBD1 (5 bases). The CDR3 is 13 residues long. From germline, CDR1 is SQVTM and CDR2 ANQGSEA. V shed 3 bases and J shed 8 bases, with 16 bases lying between them. The CDR3 here is CSVDLTPGHGYTF. DNA for the CDR3: TGCAGCGTTGACCTTACGCCAGGGCACGGCTACACCTTC.

V and J are TRBV13 and TRBJ2-3; either TRBD1 or TRBD2 may fit D (5 bases each). CDR1 is PRHDT and CDR2 is FYEKMQ in the germline V gene (reference sequence). The CDR3 length is 15 residues. V lost 0 bases, J lost 1 base, and 8 bases lay in between. CDR3 loop: CASSLGQGGTDTQYF. CDR3 nucleotides: TGTGCCAGCAGCTTAGGGCAGGGAGGCACAGATACGCAGTATTTT.

The chain links TRBV6-6 to TRBJ1-2, with D perhaps matching TRBD1 (5 bases). Germline CDR1 reads MNHNY; CDR2 reads SVGAGI (reference sequence). With 5 bases removed from V and 4 bases from J, the gap between germline ends came to 5 bases. CDR3 length: 11 amino acids. CDR3 protein: CASSDSYGYTF. The CDR3 coding sequence is TGTGCCAGCAGTGACAGCTATGGCTACACCTTC.

This clonotype was detected once. The V call is TRBV29-1, the J call TRBJ2-1, with 9 nucleotides matching TRBD2. Germline V gene lookup returns CDR1 SQVTM and CDR2 ANQGSEA. This CDR3 is built from 13 residues. CDR3 DNA: TGCGGAATCGGAGCGGGAGGAGGCAATGAGCAGTTCTTC. This gives the protein CGIGAGGGNEQFF.